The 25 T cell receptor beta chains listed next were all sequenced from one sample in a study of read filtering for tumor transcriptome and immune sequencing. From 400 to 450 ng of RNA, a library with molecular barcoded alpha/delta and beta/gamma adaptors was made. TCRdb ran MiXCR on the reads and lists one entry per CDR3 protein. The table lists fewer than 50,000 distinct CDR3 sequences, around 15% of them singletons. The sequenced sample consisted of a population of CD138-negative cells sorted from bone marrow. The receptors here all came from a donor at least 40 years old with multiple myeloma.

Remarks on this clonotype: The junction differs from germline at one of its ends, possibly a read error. CDR3: CASSGKGGGDSDQPQHF. CDR3 sequence (DNA): TGCGCCAGCAGTGGAAAGGGAGGGGGAGATAGCGATCAGCCCCAGCATTTT. The chain links TRBV6-1 to TRBJ1-5, with a tentative D call TRBD1 (6 bases). CDR1 MNHNS and CDR2 SASEGT come from the germline V gene. The CDR3 covers 17 residues.

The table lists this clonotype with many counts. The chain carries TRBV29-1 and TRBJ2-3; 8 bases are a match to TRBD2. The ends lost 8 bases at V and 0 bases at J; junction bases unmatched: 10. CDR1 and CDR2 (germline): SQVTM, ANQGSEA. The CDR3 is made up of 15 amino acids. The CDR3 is CSTEALAVSTDTQYF. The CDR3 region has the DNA TGCAGCACCGAGGCACTAGCGGTTAGCACAGATACGCAGTATTTT.

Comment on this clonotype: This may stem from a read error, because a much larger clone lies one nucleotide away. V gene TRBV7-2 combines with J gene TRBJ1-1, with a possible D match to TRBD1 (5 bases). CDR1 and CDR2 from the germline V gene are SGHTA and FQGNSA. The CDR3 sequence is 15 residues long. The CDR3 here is CASSLVLDIYTEASF. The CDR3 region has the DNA TGTGCCAGCAGCTTAGTTCTGGACATCTACACTGAAGCTTCCTTT.

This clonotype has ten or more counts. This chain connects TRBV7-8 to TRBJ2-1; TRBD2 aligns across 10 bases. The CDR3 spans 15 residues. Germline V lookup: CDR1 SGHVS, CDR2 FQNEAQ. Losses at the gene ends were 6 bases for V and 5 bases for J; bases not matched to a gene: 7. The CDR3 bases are TGTGCCAGCAGGTACACTAGCGGGGAAGACAATGAGCAGTTCTTC. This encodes CASRYTSGEDNEQFF.

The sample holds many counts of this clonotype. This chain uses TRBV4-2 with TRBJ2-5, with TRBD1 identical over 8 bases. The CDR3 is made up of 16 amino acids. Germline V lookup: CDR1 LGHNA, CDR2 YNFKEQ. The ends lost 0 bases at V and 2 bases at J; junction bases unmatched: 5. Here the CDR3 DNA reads TGTGCCAGCAGCCAAGAAAGGACAGGGCGTCAAGAGACCCAGTACTTC. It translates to CASSQERTGRQETQYF.

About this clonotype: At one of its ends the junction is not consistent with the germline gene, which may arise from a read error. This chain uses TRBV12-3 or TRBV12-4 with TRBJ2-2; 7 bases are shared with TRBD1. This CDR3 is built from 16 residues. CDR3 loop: CASSSTGLRITGELFF. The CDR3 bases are TGCGCCAGCAGTTCGACAGGGCTTCGGATCACCGGGGAGCTGTTTTTT.

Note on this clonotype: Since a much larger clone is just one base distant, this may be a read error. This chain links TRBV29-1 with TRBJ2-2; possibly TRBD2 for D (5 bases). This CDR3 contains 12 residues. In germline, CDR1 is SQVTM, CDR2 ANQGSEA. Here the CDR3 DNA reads TGCAGCGTCGGCGACATAACTGGGGAGCTGCTTTTT. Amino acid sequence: CSVGDITGELLF.

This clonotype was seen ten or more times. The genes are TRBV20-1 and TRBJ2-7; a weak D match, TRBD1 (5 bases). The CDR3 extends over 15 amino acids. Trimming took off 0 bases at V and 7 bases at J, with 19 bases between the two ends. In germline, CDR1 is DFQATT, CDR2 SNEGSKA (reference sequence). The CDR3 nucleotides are TGCAGTGCTAGAGATGCGGCAGGGTCCCTCATAGAGCAGTACTTC. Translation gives CSARDAAGSLIEQYF.

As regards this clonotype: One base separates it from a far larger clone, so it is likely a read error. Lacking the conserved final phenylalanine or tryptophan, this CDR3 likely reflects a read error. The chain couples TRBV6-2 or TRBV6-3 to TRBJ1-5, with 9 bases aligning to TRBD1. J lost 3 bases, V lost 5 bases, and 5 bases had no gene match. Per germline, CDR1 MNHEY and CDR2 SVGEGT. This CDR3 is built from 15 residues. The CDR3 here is CASSGQGNVNQPQHS. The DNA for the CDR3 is TGTGCCAGCAGTGGACAGGGGAACGTCAATCAGCCCCAGCATTCT.

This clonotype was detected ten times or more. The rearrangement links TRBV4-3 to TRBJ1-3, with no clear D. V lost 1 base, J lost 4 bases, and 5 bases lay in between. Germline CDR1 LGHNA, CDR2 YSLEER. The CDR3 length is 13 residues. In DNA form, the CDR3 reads TGCGCCAGCAGCCAAGTTACAGGAAACACCATATATTTT. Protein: CASSQVTGNTIYF.

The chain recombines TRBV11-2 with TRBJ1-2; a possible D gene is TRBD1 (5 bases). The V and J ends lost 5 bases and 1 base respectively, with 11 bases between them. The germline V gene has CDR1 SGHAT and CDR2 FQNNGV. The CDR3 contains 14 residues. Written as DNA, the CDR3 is TGTGCCAGCAGCCCCCGGCAGGGTAACTATGGCTACACCTTC. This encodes CASSPRQGNYGYTF.

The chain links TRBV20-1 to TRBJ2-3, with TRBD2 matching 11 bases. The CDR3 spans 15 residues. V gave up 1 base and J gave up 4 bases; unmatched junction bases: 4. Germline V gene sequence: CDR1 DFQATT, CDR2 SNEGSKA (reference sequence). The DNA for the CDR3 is TGCAGTGCTAGAGGACTAGCGGGAAGATCAGATACGCAGTATTTT. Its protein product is CSARGLAGRSDTQYF.

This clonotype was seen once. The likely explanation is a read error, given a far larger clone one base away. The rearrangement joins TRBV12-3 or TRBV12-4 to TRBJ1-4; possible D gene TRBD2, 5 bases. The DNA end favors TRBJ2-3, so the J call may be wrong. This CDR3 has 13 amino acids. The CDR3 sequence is CASSSGFEGTQYF. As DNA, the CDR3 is TGTGCCAGCAGTTCGGGATTCGAAGGTACGCAGTATTTT.

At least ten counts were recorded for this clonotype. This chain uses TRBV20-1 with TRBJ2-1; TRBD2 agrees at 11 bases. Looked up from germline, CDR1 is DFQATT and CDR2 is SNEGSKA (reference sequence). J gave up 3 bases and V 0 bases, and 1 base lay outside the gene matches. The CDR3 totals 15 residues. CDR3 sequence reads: CSARDTSGGYNEQFF. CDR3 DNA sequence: TGCAGTGCTAGAGATACTAGCGGGGGCTACAATGAGCAGTTCTTC.

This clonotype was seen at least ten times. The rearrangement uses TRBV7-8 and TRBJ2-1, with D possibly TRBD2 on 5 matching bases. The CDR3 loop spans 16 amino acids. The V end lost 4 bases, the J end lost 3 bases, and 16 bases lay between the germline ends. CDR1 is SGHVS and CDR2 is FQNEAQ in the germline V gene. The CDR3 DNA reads TGTGCCAGCAGCTCTCGTCGAGAGGGCCACTACAATGAGCAGTTCTTC. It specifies CASSSRREGHYNEQFF.

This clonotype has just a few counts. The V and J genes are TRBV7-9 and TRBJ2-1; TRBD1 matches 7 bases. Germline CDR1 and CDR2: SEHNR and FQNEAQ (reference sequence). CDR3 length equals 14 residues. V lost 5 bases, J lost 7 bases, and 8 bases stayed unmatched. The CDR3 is CASSKRQGQNEQFF. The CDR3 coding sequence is TGTGCCAGCAGCAAAAGACAGGGCCAAAATGAGCAGTTCTTC.

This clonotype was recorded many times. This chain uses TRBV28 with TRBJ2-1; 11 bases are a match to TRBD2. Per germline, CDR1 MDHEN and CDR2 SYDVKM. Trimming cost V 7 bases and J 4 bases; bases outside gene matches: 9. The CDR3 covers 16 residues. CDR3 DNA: TGTGCCAGCATTACTACGGGGACTAGCGGTTACAATGAGCAGTTCTTC. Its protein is CASITTGTSGYNEQFF.

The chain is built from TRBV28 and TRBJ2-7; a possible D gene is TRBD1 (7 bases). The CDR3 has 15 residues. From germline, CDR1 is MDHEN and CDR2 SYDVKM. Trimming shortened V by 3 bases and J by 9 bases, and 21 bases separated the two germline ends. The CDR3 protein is CASSLGFGRGEGQYF. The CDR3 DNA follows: TGTGCCAGCAGTTTGGGGTTTGGCAGGGGGGAAGGGCAGTACTTC.

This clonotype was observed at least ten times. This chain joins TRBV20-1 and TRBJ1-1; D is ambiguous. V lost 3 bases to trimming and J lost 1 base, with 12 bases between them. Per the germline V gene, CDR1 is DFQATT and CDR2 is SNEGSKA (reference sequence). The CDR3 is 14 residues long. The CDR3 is CSASPRVPNTEAFF. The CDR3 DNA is TGCAGTGCTAGCCCCCGGGTACCGAACACTGAAGCTTTCTTT.

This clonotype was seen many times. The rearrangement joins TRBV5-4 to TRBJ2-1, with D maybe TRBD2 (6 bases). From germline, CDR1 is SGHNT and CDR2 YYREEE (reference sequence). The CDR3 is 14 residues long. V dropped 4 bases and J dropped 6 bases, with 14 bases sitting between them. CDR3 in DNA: TGTGCCAGCAGCCCGGGGGTAGTAGGCAATGAGCAGTTCTTC. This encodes CASSPGVVGNEQFF.

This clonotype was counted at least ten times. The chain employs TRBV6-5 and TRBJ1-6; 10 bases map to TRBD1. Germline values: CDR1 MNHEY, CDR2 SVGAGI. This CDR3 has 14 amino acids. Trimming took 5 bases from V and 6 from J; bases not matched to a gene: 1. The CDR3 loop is CASSGDRGNSPLHF. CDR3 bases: TGTGCCAGCAGTGGGGACAGGGGTAATTCACCCCTCCACTTT.

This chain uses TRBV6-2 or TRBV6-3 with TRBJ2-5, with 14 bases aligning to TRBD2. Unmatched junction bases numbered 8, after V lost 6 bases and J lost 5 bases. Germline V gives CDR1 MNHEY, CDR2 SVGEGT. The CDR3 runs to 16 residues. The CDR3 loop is CASRPGTSGSVETQYF. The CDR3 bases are TGTGCCAGCAGACCCGGGACTAGCGGGAGTGTCGAGACCCAGTACTTC.

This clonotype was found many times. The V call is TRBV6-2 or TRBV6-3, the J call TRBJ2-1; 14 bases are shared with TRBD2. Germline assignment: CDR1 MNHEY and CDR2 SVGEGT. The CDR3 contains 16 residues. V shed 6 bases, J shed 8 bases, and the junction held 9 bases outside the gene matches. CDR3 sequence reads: CASSKTGTSGSYEQFF. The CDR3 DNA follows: TGTGCCAGCAGCAAAACCGGGACTAGCGGGAGTTATGAGCAGTTCTTC.

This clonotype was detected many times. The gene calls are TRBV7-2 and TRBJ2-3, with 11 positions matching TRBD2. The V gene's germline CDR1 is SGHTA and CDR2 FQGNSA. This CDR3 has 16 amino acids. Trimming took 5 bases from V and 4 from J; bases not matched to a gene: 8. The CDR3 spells CASSPWGLAAPDTQYF. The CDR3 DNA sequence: TGTGCCAGCAGCCCATGGGGACTAGCGGCACCAGATACGCAGTATTTT. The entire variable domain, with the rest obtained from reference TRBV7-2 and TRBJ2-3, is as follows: GAGVSQSPSNKVTEKGKDVELRCDPISGHTALYWYRQSLGQGLEFLIYFQGNSAPDKSGLPSDRFSAERTGGSVSTLTIQRTQQEDSAVYLCASSPWGLAAPDTQYFGPGTRLTVL.

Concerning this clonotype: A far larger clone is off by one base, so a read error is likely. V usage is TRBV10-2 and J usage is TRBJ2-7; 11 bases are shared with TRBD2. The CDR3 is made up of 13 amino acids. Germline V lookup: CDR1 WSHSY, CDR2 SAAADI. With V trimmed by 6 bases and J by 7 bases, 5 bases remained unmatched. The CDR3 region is CASSLAGGNEQYF. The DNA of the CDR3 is TGCGCCAGCAGCCTAGCGGGAGGAAATGAGCAGTACTTC.